This TCR beta chain was captured by sequencing in a study of T cell repertoires in cytomegalovirus infection. Whole-study findings and limits: In two of eight donors, the top clonotype was HLA-C-restricted CMV-specific.

TCRdb independently ran MiXCR on the reads; one entry per CDR3 protein. The sample consists of tens of thousands of distinct CDR3 sequences, 3.7% of them appearing once. Germline V lookup: CDR1 MNHEY, CDR2 SMNVEV (reference sequence). The CDR3 runs 15 residues. J gave up 0 bases and V 6 bases, and 8 bases lay outside the gene matches. This clonotype showed up many times. No antigen is known for it. The sample consisted of PBMCs. The sequence was obtained from a human donor in good health (CMV status not recorded). Some clones in this sample may be carry-over from other donors' samples. The rearrangement uses TRBV27 and TRBJ2-7, with 7 bases matching TRBD2. CDR3 sequence reads: CASSTAGVDSYEQYF. The CDR3 region has the DNA TGTGCCAGCAGCACCGCGGGGGTTGACTCCTACGAGCAGTACTTC.